This T cell receptor beta chain was found in a study of T cell changes during pregnancy in multiple sclerosis. The assay was immunoSEQ multiplex PCR, and TCRdb's table has in-frame clones only and misses some. This repertoire shows around 32,000 clones, about 89% found once; its top ten account for around 10%. The junction had 9 bases not matched to a gene; V was cut back by 7 bases and J by 6 bases. CDR1 is MNHNS, CDR2 SASEGT, per germline. The CDR3 length is 15 residues. The receptor was derived from a female donor with multiple sclerosis, enrolled in a pregnancy study. This sequence joins TRBV6-1 and TRBJ2-1; 10 bases map to TRBD2. The sequences come from CD8+ T cells from peripheral blood mononuclear cells, collected in the third trimester of pregnancy. CDR3 in DNA: TGTGCCAGCACTAGGTCTAGCGGGAGCAGCAATGAGCAGTTCTTC. Its protein is CASTRSSGSSNEQFF.